This T cell receptor (beta chain) comes out of a study of tumor-infiltrating lymphocytes in primary liver carcinoma. Whole-study context: Both sexes were represented among patients, who were 30 to 69 years old. There were roughly 3.5 to 7.5 million productive TCRbeta reads per sample, a yield similar across tissue types. Study outcomes and limitations: Tumor-adjacent and tumor-blood pairs overlapped less than tumor region pairs did. Blood's top-250-clone fraction was significantly lower than that of tumors (p = 0.039).

Researchers generated TCR beta cDNA from about 460 ng of total RNA, relying on a constant-region primer. Three rounds of nested multiplex PCR with slightly modified ARM-PCR produced TCR beta libraries. With TRBV1-TRBV30 forward primers and a C-beta reverse primer, the first two PCR rounds were run for 9 to 10 cycles each. Each CDR3 protein is one row after TCRdb ran MiXCR on the multiplex PCR reads. Among just under 95,000 distinct CDR3 sequences listed, just under 70% were seen once. Turning to this clonotype: Its antigen remains unknown.

Germline trimming cut 3 bases from V and 15 bases from J; bases unmatched to any gene: 9. Germline CDR1 is MGHRA and CDR2 is YSYEKL. The length of the CDR3 is 13 residues. Both RNA and DNA were isolated together from about 20-30 mg of bulk tissue that had not been sorted. The origin of this receptor is a man aged 35 to 55 with primary liver carcinoma and hepatitis B virus infection. The specimen sequenced was tumor-adjacent normal liver tissue. The chain combines TRBV4-1 with TRBJ2-2, with 8 nucleotides matching TRBD2. This CDR3 is CASSQGQGGGMFF. For the CDR3, the DNA is TGCGCCAGCAGCCAGGGACAAGGCGGGGGGATGTTTTTT.